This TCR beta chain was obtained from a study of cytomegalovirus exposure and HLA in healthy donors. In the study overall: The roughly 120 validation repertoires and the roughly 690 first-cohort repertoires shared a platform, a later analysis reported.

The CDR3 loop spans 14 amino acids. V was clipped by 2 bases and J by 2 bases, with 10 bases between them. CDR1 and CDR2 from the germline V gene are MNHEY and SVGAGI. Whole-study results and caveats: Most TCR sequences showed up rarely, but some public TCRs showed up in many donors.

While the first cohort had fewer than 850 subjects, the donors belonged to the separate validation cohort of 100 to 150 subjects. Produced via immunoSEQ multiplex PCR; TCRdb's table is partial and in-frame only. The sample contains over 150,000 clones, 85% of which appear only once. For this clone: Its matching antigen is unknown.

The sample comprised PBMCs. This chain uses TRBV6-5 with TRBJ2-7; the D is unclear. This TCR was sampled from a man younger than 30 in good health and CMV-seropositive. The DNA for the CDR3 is TGTGCCAGCAGTTACCGCGGATCGACCTACGAGCAGTACTTC. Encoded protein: CASSYRGSTYEQYF.